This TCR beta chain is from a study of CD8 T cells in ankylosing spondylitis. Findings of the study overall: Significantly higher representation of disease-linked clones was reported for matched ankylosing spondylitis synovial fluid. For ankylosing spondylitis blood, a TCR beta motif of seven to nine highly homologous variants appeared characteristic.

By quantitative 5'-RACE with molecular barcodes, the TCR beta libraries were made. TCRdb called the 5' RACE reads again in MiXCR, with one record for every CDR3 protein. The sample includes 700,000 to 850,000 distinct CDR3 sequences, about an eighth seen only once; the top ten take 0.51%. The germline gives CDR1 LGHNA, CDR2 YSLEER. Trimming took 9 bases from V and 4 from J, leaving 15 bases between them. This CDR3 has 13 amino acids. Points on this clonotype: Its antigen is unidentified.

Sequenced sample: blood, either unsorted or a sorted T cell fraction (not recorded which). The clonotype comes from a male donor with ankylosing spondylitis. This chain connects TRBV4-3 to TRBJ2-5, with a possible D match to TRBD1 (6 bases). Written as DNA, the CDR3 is TGCGCCAGTGCGTGGGGGACACGAGAGACCCAGTACTTC. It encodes CASAWGTRETQYF.